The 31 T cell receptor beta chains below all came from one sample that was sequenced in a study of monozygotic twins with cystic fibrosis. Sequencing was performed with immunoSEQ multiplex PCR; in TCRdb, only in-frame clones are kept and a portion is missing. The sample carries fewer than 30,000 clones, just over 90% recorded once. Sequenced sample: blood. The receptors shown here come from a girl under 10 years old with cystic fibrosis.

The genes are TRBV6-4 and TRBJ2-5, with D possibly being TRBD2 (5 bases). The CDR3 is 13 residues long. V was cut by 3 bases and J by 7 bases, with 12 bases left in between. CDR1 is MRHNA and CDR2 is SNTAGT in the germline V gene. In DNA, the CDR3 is TGTGCCAGCAGTGAGGGCCCTGAGGGGACCCAGTACTTC. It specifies CASSEGPEGTQYF.

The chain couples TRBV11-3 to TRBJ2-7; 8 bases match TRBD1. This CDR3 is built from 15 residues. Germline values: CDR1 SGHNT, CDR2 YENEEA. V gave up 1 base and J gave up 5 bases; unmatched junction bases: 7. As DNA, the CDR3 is TGTGCCAGCAGCTTAGGAGCGACAGGGGCCCACGAGCAGTACTTC. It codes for CASSLGATGAHEQYF.

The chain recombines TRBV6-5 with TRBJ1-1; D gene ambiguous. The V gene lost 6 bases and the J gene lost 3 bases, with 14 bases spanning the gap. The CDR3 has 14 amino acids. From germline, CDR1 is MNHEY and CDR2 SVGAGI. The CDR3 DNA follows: TGTGCCAGCAGCTTCGCCCCCGGGGACACTGAAGCTTTCTTT. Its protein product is CASSFAPGDTEAFF.

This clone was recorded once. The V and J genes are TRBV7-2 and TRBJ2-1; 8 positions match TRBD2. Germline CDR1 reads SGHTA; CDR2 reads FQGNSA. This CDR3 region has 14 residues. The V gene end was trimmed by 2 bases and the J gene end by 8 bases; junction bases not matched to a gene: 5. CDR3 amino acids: CASSLKAGGDEQFF. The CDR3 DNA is TGTGCCAGCAGCTTAAAGGCGGGGGGCGATGAGCAGTTCTTC.

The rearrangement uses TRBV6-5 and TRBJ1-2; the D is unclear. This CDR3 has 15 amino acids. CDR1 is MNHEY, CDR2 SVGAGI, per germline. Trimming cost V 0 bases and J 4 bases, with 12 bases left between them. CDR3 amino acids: CASSYSMTHSYGYTF. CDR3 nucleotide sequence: TGTGCCAGCAGTTACTCGATGACACACTCCTATGGCTACACCTTC.

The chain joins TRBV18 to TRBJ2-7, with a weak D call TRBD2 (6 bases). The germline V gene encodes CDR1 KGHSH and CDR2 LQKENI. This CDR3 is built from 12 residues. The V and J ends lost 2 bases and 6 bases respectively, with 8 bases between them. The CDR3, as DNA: TGTGCCAGCTCACCAGGAGGGTTCGAGCAGTACTTC. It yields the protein CASSPGGFEQYF.

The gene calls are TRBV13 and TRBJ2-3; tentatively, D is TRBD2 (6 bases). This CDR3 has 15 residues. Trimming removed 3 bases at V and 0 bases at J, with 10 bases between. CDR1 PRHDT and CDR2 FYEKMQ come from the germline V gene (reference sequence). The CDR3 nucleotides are TGTGCCAGCAGCTTGGCCGGGACTAGCACAGATACGCAGTATTTT. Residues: CASSLAGTSTDTQYF. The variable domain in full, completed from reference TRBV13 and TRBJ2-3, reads AAGVIQSPRHLIKEKRETATLKCYPIPRHDTVYWYQQGPGQDPQFLISFYEKMQSDKGSIPDRFSAQQFSDYHSELNMSSLELGDSALYFCASSLAGTSTDTQYFGPGTRLTVL.

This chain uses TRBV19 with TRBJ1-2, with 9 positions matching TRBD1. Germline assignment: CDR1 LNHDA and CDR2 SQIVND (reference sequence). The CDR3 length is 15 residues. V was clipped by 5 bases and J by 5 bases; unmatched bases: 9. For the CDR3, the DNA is TGTGCCAGTAGTGCCCCCGGACAGGGGACTTATGGCTACACCTTC. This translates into CASSAPGQGTYGYTF.

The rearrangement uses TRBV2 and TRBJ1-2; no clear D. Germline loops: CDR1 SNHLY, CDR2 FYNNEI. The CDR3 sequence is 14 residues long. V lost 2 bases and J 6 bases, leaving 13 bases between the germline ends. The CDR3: CASSEFSGSDGYTF. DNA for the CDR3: TGTGCCAGCAGTGAATTTTCAGGTTCGGATGGCTACACCTTC.

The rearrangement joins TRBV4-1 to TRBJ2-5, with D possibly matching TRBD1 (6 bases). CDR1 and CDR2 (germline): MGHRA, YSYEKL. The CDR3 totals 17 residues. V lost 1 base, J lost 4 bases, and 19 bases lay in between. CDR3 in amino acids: CASSQGPTGPEAETQYF. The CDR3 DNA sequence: TGCGCCAGCAGCCAAGGCCCGACAGGTCCCGAAGCAGAGACCCAGTACTTC.

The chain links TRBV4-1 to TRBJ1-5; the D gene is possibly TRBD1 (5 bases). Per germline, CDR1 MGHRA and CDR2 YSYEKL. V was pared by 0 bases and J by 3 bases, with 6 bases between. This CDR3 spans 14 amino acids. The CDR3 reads CASSQDGHNQPQHF. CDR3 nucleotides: TGCGCCAGCAGCCAAGATGGACACAATCAGCCCCAGCATTTT.

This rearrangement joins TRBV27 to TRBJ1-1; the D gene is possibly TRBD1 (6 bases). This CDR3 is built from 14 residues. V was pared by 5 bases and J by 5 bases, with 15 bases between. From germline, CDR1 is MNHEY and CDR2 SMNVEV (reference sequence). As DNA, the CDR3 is TGTGCCAGCAGTCTTTCCAGGGGAGATACTGAAGCTTTCTTT. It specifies CASSLSRGDTEAFF.

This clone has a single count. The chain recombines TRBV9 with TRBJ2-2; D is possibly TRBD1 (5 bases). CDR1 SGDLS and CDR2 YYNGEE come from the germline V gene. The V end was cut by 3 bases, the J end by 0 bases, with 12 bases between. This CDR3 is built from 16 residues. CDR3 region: CASSAPQEPNTGELFF. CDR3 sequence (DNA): TGTGCCAGCAGCGCACCACAGGAGCCGAACACCGGGGAGCTGTTTTTT.

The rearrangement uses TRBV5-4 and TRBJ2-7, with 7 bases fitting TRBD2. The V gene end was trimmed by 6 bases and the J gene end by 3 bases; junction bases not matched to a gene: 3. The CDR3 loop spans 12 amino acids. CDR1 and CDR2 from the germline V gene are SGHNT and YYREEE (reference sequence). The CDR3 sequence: CASKGGGYEQYF. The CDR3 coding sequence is TGTGCCAGCAAAGGCGGGGGCTACGAGCAGTACTTC.

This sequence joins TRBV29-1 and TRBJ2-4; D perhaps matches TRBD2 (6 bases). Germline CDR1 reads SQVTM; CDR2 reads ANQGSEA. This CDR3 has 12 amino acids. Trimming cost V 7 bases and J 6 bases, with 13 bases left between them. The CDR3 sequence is CSATGGPNIQYF. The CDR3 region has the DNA TGCAGCGCGACCGGAGGGCCAAACATTCAGTACTTC.

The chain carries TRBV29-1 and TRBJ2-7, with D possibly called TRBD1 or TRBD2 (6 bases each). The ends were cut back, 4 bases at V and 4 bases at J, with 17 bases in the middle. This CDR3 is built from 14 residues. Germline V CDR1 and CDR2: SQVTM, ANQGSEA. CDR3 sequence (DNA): TGCAGCGTTGGTTGGGGGGCCCTTACTTACGAGCAGTACTTC. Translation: CSVGWGALTYEQYF.

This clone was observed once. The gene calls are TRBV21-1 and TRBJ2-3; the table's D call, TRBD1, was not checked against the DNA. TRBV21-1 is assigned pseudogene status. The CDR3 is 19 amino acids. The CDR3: CASSKAPINRDGSTDTQYF. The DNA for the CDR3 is TGTGCCAGCAGCAAAGCGCCAATTAACAGGGATGGGAGCACAGATACGCAGTATTTT.

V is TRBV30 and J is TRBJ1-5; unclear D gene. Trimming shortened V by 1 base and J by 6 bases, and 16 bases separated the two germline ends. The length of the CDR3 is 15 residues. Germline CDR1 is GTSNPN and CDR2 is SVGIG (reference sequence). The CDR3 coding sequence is TGTGCCTGGAGTGGATCCAACCGACTGCCTCAGCCCCAGCATTTT. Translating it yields CAWSGSNRLPQPQHF. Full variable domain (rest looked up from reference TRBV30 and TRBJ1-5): SQTIHQWPATLVQPVGSPLSLECTVEGTSNPNLYWYRQAAGRGLQLLFYSVGIGQISSEVPQNLSASRPQDRQFILSSKKLLLSDSGFYLCAWSGSNRLPQPQHFGDGTRLSIL.

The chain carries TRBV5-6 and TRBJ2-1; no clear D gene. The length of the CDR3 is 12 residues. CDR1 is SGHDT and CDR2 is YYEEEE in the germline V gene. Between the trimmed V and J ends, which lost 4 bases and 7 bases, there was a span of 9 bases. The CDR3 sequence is CASSGMENEQFF. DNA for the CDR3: TGTGCCAGCAGCGGGATGGAAAATGAGCAGTTCTTC.

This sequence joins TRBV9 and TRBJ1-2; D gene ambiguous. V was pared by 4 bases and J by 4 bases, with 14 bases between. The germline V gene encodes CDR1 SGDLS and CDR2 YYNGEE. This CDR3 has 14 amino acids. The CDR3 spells CASSPTTGPYGYTF. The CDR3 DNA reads TGTGCCAGCAGCCCAACCACCGGACCCTATGGCTACACCTTC.

The CDR3 bases are TGTGCCAGCTCGCACAGGGAAGTTAGGGGCGAGCAGTACTTC. Encoded protein: CASSHREVRGEQYF. The J gene is TRBJ2-5, the V gene TRBV18, with a tentative D call TRBD1 (6 bases). The DNA end favors TRBJ2-7, so the J call may be wrong. The CDR3 extends over 14 amino acids. Per germline, CDR1 KGHSH and CDR2 LQKENI.

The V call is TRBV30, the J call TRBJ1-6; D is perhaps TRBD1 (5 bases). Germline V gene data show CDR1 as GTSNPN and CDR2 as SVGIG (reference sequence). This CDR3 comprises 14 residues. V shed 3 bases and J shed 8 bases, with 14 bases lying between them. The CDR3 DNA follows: TGTGCCTGGAGCTATGGGGTGGGGGATTCACCCCTCCACTTT. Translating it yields CAWSYGVGDSPLHF.

This chain's CDR3 is CASSDRPRDRPEAFF. The CDR3 DNA sequence: TGTGCCAGCTCCGATCGACCCCGGGACAGGCCTGAAGCTTTCTTT. This chain connects TRBV18 to TRBJ1-1; 8 bases map to TRBD1. Germline-derived CDR1 and CDR2 are KGHSH and LQKENI. This CDR3 has 15 residues. The ends lost 6 bases at V and 6 bases at J; junction bases unmatched: 12.

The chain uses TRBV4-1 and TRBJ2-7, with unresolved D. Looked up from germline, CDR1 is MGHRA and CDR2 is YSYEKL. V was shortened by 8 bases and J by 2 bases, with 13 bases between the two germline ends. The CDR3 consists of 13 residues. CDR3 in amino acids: CASAHGPPYEQYF. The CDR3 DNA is TGCGCCAGCGCCCACGGCCCCCCCTACGAGCAGTACTTC.

Here the CDR3 reads CASSASGTVKAPLHF. CDR3 in DNA: TGTGCCAGCAGTGCCTCCGGGACCGTCAAGGCACCCCTCCACTTT. The chain carries TRBV2 and TRBJ1-6, with D possibly being TRBD1 (5 bases). The V gene lost 4 bases and the J gene lost 11 bases, with 18 bases spanning the gap. The germline V gene encodes CDR1 SNHLY and CDR2 FYNNEI. This CDR3 comprises 15 residues.

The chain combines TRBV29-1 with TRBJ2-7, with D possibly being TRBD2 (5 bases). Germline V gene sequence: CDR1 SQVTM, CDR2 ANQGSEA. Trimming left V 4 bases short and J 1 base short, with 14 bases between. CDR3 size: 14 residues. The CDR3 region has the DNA TGCAGCGTTGGTGGGGTACCGGGATCCTACGAGCAGTACTTC. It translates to CSVGGVPGSYEQYF.

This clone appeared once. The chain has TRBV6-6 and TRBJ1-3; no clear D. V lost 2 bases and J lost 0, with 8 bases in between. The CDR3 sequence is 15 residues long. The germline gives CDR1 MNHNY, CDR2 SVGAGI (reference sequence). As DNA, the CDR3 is TGTGCCAGCAGTTACAAAGGCAGCTCTGGAAACACCATATATTTT. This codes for CASSYKGSSGNTIYF.

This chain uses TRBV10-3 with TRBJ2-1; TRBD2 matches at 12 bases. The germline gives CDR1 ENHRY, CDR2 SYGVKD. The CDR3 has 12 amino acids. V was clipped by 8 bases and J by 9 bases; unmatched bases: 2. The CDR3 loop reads CAIASGGGEQFF. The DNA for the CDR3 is TGTGCCATCGCTAGCGGGGGGGGTGAGCAGTTCTTC.

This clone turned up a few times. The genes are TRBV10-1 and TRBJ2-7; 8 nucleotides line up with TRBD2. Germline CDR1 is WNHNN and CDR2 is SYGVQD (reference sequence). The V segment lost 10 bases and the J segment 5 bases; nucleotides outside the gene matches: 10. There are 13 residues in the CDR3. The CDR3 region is CANPGLEGDEQYF. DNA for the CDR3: TGCGCCAACCCGGGACTAGAAGGTGACGAGCAGTACTTC.

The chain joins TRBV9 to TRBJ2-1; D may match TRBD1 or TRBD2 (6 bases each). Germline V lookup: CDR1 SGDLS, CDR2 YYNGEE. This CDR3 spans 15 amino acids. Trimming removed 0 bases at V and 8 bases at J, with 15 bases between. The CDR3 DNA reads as TGTGCCAGCAGCGTAGGACTAGTAGAGGGGGATGAGCAGTTCTTC. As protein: CASSVGLVEGDEQFF.

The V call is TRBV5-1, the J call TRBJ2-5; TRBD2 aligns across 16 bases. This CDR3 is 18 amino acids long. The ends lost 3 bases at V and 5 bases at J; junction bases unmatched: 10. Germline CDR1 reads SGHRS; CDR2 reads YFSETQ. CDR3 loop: CASSSVPGLAGGMETQYF. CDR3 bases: TGCGCCAGCAGCTCAGTCCCGGGACTAGCGGGGGGGATGGAGACCCAGTACTTC.